This T cell receptor beta chain was captured by sequencing in a study of T-cell memory formation after mild COVID-19. About the study: Largely, the TCR clusters proved donor specific.

Study-level points and caveats: Pre-infection memory held some responding clones, suggesting pre-existing cross-reactive T cells responded. The study found contracting CD4+ clones mainly in CM and EM and contracting CD8+ clones in EMRA.

UMIs and sample barcodes were carried by the TCR alpha and TCR beta cDNA libraries that 5'RACE produced using constant-segment primers. TCRdb processed the 5' RACE reads anew with MiXCR; each CDR3 protein has one entry. Altogether 120,000 or so distinct CDR3 sequences are present, approximately 5.9% being singletons, with the ten largest covering 2% to 2.5%. J was trimmed by 0 bases and V by 5 bases; bases with no gene match: 9. This CDR3 has 17 amino acids. CDR1 and CDR2 (germline): SGHVS, FQNEAQ. This clonotype was observed a handful of times. The antigen is unknown. Specimen: PBMCs or a T cell subset sorted from them (not recorded which). J is TRBJ2-5 and V is TRBV7-8; 10 bases align to TRBD2. The receptor was isolated from an adult woman who had mild COVID-19 (a few samples of this study predate the infection). Cell type and time point are not known. The CDR3, as DNA: TGTGCCAGCAGCCCGAGGACTAGCGGTACTTACCAAGAGACCCAGTACTTC. Translation gives CASSPRTSGTYQETQYF.